This T cell receptor (beta chain) derives from a study of shared clonotypes between healthy human individuals. This CDR3 region has 13 residues. Trimming took 5 bases from V and 6 from J, leaving 10 bases between them. Germline CDR1 reads MDHEN; CDR2 reads SYDVKM. Per the original methods: Filtering differed, since immunoSEQ gave only junction sequences and no quality scores. TCRdb keeps only in-frame clones here, not all; method: immunoSEQ multiplex PCR. V and J calls and clone size are as listed in that table; D and trimming were resolved from the DNA. The table includes 900,000 to 1,200,000 clones, about four fifths detected once. As concerns this clone: Its antigen is unidentified. A read error is possible here, since a much larger clone lies one base away.

Study-level results: Among a few donors, around 5% of naive CD4 clonotypes were found in common.

This TCR derives from a man aged 18 to 30 in good health. Some clones in this sample may be carry-over from other donors' samples. The rearrangement joins TRBV28 to TRBJ2-2, with TRBD2 as a possible D gene (5 bases). Source material: memory CD4+ T cells from PBMCs. Regarding subset: CD45RA-negative fraction. The CDR3 region has the DNA TGTGCCAGCAGTCCCGGGGTCCCCGGGGAGCTGTTTTTT. It encodes CASSPGVPGELFF.